This record looks at one T cell receptor beta chain sequence and its context. The source of the sample is a study of blood T cell repertoires in COVID-19. For the study at large: Samples came from the United States, Italy and Spain, spanning acute and convalescent COVID-19. From T cells, B-cell-depleted T cells, or PBMCs came the material, which was cDNA or gDNA.

Original processing notes: Nucleated cell number was recorded as an estimate derived from reference gene primer amplification. Profiling relied on immunoSEQ multiplex PCR, and the TCRdb table lists in-frame clones only, not all of them. D and trimming were read from the DNA, whereas the V and J calls and clone size are those reported in that table. The repertoire holds fewer than 500,000 clones, with approximately 90% as singletons. CDR3 length equals 14 residues. V dropped 4 bases and J dropped 7; count of bases not matched to a gene: 8. Germline CDR1 and CDR2: SGHRS and YFSETQ. The clonotype comes from a woman aged 25 to 39 with acute or convalescent COVID-19. Sequencing used peripheral blood. The rearrangement links TRBV5-1 to TRBJ2-7; 10 bases line up with TRBD1. The CDR3 spells CASSGGQGRWEQYF. As DNA, the CDR3 is TGCGCCAGCAGCGGGGGACAGGGGCGGTGGGAGCAGTACTTC.